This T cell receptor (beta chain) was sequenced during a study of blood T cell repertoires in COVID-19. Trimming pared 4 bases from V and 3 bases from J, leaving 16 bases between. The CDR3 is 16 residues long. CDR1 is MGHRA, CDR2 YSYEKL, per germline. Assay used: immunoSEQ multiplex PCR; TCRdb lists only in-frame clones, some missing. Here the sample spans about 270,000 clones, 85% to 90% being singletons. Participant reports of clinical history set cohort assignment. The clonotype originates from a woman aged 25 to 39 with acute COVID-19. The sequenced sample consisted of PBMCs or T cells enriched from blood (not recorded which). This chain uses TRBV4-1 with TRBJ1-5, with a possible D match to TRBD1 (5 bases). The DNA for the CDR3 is TGCGCCAGCAGCCGTTTAACGGGACTGATCAATCAGCCCCAGCATTTT. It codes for CASSRLTGLINQPQHF.